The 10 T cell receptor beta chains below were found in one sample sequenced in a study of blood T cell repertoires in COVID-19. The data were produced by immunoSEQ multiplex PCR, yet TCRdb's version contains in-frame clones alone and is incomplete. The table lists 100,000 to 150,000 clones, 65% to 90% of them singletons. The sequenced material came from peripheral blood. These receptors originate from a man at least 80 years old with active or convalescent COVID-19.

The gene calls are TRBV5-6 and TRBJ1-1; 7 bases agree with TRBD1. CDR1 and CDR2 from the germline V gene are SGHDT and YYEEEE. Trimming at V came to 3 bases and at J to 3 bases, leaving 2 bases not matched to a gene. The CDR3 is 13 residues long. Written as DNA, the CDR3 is TGTGCCAGCAGCTACGACAGGGACACTGAAGCTTTCTTT. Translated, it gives CASSYDRDTEAFF.

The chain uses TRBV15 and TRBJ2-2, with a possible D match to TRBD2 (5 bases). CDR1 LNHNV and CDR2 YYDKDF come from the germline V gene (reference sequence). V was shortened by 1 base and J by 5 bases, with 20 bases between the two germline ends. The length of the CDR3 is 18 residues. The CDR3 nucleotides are TGTGCCACCAGCAGAGGAGTTAGCGTGAGGGTTTTGACCGGGGAGCTGTTTTTT. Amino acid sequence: CATSRGVSVRVLTGELFF.

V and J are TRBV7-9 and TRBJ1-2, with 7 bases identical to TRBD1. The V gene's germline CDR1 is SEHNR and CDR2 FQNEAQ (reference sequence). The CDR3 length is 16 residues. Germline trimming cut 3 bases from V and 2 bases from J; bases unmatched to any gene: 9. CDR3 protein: CASSLATGDWNYGYTF. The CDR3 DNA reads TGTGCCAGCAGCTTGGCCACAGGGGATTGGAACTATGGCTACACCTTC.

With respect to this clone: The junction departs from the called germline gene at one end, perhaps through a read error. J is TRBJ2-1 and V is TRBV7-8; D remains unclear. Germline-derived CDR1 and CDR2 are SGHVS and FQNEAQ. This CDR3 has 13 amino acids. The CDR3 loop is CASGFPAVVTQFF. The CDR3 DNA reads TGTGCCAGCGGCTTTCCCGCGGTTGTAACTCAGTTCTTC.

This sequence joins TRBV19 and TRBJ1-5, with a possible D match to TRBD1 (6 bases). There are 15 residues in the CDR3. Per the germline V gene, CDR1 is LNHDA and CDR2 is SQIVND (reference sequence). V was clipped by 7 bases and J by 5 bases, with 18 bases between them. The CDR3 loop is CASNLFLGHHQPQHF. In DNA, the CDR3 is TGTGCCAGTAACCTGTTTCTGGGACACCATCAGCCCCAGCATTTT.

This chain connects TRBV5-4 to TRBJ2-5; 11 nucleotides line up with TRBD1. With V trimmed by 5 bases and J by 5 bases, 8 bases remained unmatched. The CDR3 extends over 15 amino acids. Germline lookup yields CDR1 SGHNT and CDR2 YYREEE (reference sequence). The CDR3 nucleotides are TGTGCCAGCAGATCGCGGACAGGGGGCGCGGAGACCCAGTACTTC. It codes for CASRSRTGGAETQYF.

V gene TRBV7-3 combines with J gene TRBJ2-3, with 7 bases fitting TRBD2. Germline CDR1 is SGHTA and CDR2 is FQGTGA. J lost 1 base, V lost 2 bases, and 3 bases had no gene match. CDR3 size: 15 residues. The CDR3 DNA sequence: TGTGCCAGCAGCTTAGCGCGGGAGCGCACAGATACGCAGTATTTT. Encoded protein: CASSLARERTDTQYF.

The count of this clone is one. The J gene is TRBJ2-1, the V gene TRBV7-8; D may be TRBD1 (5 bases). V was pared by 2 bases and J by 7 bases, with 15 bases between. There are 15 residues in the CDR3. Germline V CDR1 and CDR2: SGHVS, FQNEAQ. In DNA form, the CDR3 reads TGTGCCAGCAGCTTAATGTCGACGACAGCAAATGAGCAGTTCTTC. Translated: CASSLMSTTANEQFF.

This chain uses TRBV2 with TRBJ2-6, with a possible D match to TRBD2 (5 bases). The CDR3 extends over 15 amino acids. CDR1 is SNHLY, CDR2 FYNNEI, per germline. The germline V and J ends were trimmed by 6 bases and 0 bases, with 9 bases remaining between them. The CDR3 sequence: CASSQDFSGANVLTF. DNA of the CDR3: TGTGCCAGCAGCCAGGACTTCTCTGGGGCCAACGTCCTGACTTTC.

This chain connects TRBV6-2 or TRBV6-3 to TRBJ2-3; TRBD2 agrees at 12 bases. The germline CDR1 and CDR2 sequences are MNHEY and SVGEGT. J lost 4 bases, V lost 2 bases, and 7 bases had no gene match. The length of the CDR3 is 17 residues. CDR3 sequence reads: CASSYPTSGRFADTQYF. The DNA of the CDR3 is TGTGCCAGCAGTTACCCAACTAGCGGGAGGTTTGCAGATACGCAGTATTTT.